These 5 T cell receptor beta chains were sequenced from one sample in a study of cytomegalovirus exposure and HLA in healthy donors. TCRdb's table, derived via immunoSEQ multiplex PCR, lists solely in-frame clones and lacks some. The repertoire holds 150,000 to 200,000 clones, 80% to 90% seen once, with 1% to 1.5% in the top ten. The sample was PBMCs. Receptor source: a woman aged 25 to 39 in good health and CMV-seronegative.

The chain's CDR3 is CASTEGNQPQHF. The CDR3 DNA sequence: TGTGCCAGCACGGAGGGGAATCAGCCCCAGCATTTT. V and J are TRBV6-6 and TRBJ1-5, with D maybe TRBD1 (5 bases). Germline assignment: CDR1 MNHNY and CDR2 SVGAGI (reference sequence). The V end was cut by 7 bases, the J end by 4 bases, with 8 bases between. The CDR3 contains 12 residues.

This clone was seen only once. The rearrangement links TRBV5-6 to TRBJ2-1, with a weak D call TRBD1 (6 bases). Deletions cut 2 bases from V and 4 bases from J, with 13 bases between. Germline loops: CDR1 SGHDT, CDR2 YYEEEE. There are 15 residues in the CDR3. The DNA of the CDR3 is TGTGCCAGCAGCTTCCGGCAGGGGCGATACAATGAGCAGTTCTTC. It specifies CASSFRQGRYNEQFF.

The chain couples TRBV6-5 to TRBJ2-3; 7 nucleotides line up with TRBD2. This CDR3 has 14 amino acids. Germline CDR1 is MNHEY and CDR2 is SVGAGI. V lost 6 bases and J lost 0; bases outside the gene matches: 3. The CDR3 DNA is TGTGCCAGCAGGGTGCGGGGGAGCACAGATACGCAGTATTTT. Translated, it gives CASRVRGSTDTQYF.

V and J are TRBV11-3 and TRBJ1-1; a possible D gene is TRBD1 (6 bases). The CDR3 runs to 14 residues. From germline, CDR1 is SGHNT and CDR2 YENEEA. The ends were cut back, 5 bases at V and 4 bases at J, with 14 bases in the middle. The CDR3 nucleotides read TGTGCCAGCAGCGGAGCCGGGACACGCACTGAAGCTTTCTTT. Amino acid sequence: CASSGAGTRTEAFF.

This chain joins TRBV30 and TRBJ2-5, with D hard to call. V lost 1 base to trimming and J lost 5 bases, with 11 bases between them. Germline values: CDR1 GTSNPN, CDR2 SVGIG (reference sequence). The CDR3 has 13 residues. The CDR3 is CAWSERLFETQYF. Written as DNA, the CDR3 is TGTGCCTGGAGTGAGAGACTTTTCGAGACCCAGTACTTC.